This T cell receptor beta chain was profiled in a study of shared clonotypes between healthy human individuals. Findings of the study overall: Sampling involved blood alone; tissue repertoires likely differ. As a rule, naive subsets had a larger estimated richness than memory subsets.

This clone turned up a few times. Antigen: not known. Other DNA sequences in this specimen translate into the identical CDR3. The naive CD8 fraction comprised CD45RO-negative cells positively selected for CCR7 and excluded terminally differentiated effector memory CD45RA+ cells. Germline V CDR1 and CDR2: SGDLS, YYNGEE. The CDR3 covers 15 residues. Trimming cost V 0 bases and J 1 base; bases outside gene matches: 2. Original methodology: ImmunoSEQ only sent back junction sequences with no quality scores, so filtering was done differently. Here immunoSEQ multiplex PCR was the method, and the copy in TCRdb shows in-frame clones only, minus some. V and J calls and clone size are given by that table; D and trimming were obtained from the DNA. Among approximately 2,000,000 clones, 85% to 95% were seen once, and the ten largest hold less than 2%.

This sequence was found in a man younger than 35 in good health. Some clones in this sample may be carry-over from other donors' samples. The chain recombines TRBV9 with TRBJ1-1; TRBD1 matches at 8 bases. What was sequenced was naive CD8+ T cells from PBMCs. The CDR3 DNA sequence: TGTGCCAGCAGCGTAGAAGGACAGGGGAACACTGAAGCTTTCTTT. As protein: CASSVEGQGNTEAFF.